The 28 T cell receptor beta chains given below trace back to one sample, sequenced in a study of OX40 agonist ivuxolimab in advanced cancers. Data came from immunoSEQ multiplex PCR; TCRdb stores just in-frame clones and leaves some out. Here the sample spans some 60,000 clones, about 90% being singletons. Sample: CD4+ or CD8+ T cells sorted from blood, taken in a trial of the OX40 agonist ivuxolimab. The receptor set was obtained from an adult with an advanced solid tumor such as melanoma, head and neck, liver or kidney cancer.

This clone was seen once. The rearrangement joins TRBV5-8 to TRBJ2-1, with 12 bases matching TRBD2. Germline V gene lookup returns CDR1 SGHTS and CDR2 YDEGEE. With 2 bases clipped from V and 4 bases from J, the junction kept 4 bases outside the gene matches. The CDR3 length is 16 residues. CDR3 loop: CASSFGLAGGYNEQFF. The CDR3 DNA sequence: TGTGCCAGCAGCTTCGGGCTAGCGGGAGGGTACAATGAGCAGTTCTTC.

The chain uses TRBV28 and TRBJ1-5; D not certain. CDR3 size: 15 residues. Trimming took 2 bases from V and 4 from J, leaving 12 bases between them. CDR1 and CDR2 (germline): MDHEN, SYDVKM. This chain's CDR3 is CASSLTDSVNQPQHF. CDR3 DNA: TGTGCCAGCAGTTTAACGGATTCGGTAAATCAGCCCCAGCATTTT.

The rearrangement uses TRBV9 and TRBJ2-1, with TRBD2 as a possible D gene (6 bases). The V gene lost 2 bases and the J gene lost 3 bases, with 12 bases spanning the gap. This CDR3 contains 15 residues. Germline CDR1 and CDR2: SGDLS and YYNGEE. The CDR3: CASSVAGLVYNEQFF. In DNA form, the CDR3 reads TGTGCCAGCAGCGTGGCGGGGCTAGTCTACAATGAGCAGTTCTTC.

This clone has only one observation. V and J are TRBV11-2 and TRBJ2-1, with 15 bases aligning to TRBD2. This CDR3 has 16 amino acids. J was trimmed by 7 bases and V by 5 bases; bases with no gene match: 6. Looked up from germline, CDR1 is SGHAT and CDR2 is FQNNGV. CDR3 loop: CASSPGGTSGRNEQFF. The CDR3 nucleotides are TGTGCCAGCAGCCCGGGGGGGACTAGCGGGAGGAATGAGCAGTTCTTC. Full variable domain (outside the CDR3, taken from reference TRBV11-2 and TRBJ2-1): EAGVAQSPRYKIIEKRQSVAFWCNPISGHATLYWYQQILGQGPKLLIQFQNNGVVDDSQLPKDRFSAERLKGVDSTLKIQPAKLEDSAVYLCASSPGGTSGRNEQFFGPGTRLTVL.

J is TRBJ2-7 and V is TRBV5-5; 8 bases agree with TRBD1. V gave up 5 bases and J gave up 11 bases; unmatched junction bases: 12. The CDR3 is 13 residues long. From germline, CDR1 is SGHKS and CDR2 YYEKEE (reference sequence). CDR3 sequence: CASRVGAGGQKYF. In DNA, the CDR3 is TGTGCCAGCAGGGTTGGGGCAGGGGGCCAGAAGTACTTC.

The rearrangement links TRBV30 to TRBJ2-3; 11 bases line up with TRBD2. Trimming took 8 bases from V and 4 from J; bases not matched to a gene: 8. This CDR3 spans 14 amino acids. From germline, CDR1 is GTSNPN and CDR2 SVGIG (reference sequence). In nucleotides, the CDR3 is TGTGCCAGAAGTAGCGGGAGGGCTCCAGATACGCAGTATTTT. It yields the protein CARSSGRAPDTQYF.

The chain is built from TRBV28 and TRBJ2-1; D gene ambiguous. The CDR3 consists of 11 residues. With 1 base removed from V and 8 bases from J, the gap between germline ends came to 3 bases. Germline CDR1 reads MDHEN; CDR2 reads SYDVKM. CDR3 protein: CASSLLDEQFF. CDR3 bases: TGTGCCAGCAGTTTATTGGATGAGCAGTTCTTC.

The J gene is TRBJ1-4, the V gene TRBV6-1; TRBD1 is a possible D gene (6 bases). V lost 6 bases and J 8 bases, leaving 10 bases between the germline ends. This CDR3 is built from 12 residues. Looked up from germline, CDR1 is MNHNS and CDR2 is SASEGT. The CDR3 bases are TGTGCCAGCAGGGACAGTTGGGAAAAACTGTTTTTT. Protein sequence: CASRDSWEKLFF.

This clone was counted a single time. The chain couples TRBV7-9 to TRBJ2-5, with TRBD1 as a possible D gene (6 bases). The germline gives CDR1 SEHNR, CDR2 FQNEAQ (reference sequence). The CDR3 has 16 residues. V was shortened by 3 bases and J by 5 bases, with 19 bases between the two germline ends. The CDR3 spells CASSFTRGGFGETQYF. CDR3 DNA: TGTGCCAGCAGCTTTACCCGAGGGGGATTTGGGGAGACCCAGTACTTC.

V and J are TRBV9 and TRBJ1-1, with a tentative D call TRBD1 (5 bases). Germline-derived CDR1 and CDR2 are SGDLS and YYNGEE. This CDR3 is built from 12 residues. Trimming cost V 4 bases and J 1 base, with 5 bases left between them. CDR3: CASSQGNTEAFF. Here the CDR3 DNA reads TGTGCCAGCAGCCAGGGGAACACTGAAGCTTTCTTT.

The chain employs TRBV5-1 and TRBJ2-5; a possible D gene is TRBD1 (5 bases). Germline V lookup: CDR1 SGHRS, CDR2 YFSETQ. The CDR3 length is 12 residues. The V gene lost 4 bases and the J gene lost 2 bases, with 6 bases spanning the gap. The CDR3 loop reads CASSRQQETQYF. DNA for the CDR3: TGCGCCAGCAGCCGACAGCAAGAGACCCAGTACTTC.

The chain has TRBV29-1 and TRBJ1-3; possible D gene TRBD1, 6 bases. Germline loops: CDR1 SQVTM, CDR2 ANQGSEA. V dropped 3 bases and J dropped 4 bases, with 13 bases sitting between them. This CDR3 comprises 14 residues. DNA for the CDR3: TGCAGCGTTGATGCTACAGGGACGGGAAACACCATATATTTT. This translates into CSVDATGTGNTIYF.

This clone showed up just once. This chain joins TRBV6-5 and TRBJ1-1, with D possibly TRBD1 on 6 matching bases. CDR1 MNHEY and CDR2 SVGAGI come from the germline V gene. This CDR3 comprises 14 residues. Trimming stripped 7 bases from V and 4 bases from J, with 16 bases between. The CDR3 is CASTKPGAGTEAFF. Written as DNA, the CDR3 is TGTGCCAGCACCAAGCCAGGGGCGGGCACTGAAGCTTTCTTT.

In its sample, this clone was seen once. V is TRBV20-1 and J is TRBJ2-3; D is tentatively TRBD1 or TRBD2 (5 bases each). CDR3 length: 11 amino acids. The germline V gene encodes CDR1 DFQATT and CDR2 SNEGSKA (reference sequence). The CDR3 sequence: CSGTYTDTQYF. The DNA of the CDR3 is TGCAGCGGGACCTACACAGATACGCAGTATTTT.

Of note for this clone: Other DNA sequences in this sample translate to the same CDR3. V gene TRBV7-2 combines with J gene TRBJ2-7; 13 nucleotides align to TRBD2. The germline CDR1 and CDR2 sequences are SGHTA and FQGNSA. The CDR3 sequence is 15 residues long. V was clipped by 6 bases and J by 1 base; unmatched bases: 3. CDR3 region: CASRSGLAGSYEQYF. The CDR3, as DNA: TGTGCCAGCAGGTCGGGACTAGCGGGGTCCTACGAGCAGTACTTC.

The V and J genes are TRBV6-4 and TRBJ1-1; tentative D call: TRBD1 (6 bases). The CDR3 sequence is 13 residues long. Trimming took 6 bases from V and 0 from J, leaving 8 bases between them. Germline lookup yields CDR1 MRHNA and CDR2 SNTAGT. DNA of the CDR3: TGTGCCAGCAGGGACAGCCTGAACACTGAAGCTTTCTTT. It translates to CASRDSLNTEAFF.

The rearrangement uses TRBV28 and TRBJ1-5, with unresolved D. Per the germline V gene, CDR1 is MDHEN and CDR2 is SYDVKM. V was trimmed by 2 bases and J by 3 bases, leaving 8 bases between them. The CDR3 length is 14 residues. This chain's CDR3 is CASSLNLVNQPQHF. CDR3 sequence (DNA): TGTGCCAGCAGTTTAAATCTAGTCAATCAGCCCCAGCATTTT.

This clone is a singleton in its sample. J is TRBJ1-5 and V is TRBV11-3; D remains ambiguous. This CDR3 contains 15 residues. Trimming removed 0 bases at V and 3 bases at J, with 9 bases between. Germline V gene sequence: CDR1 SGHNT, CDR2 YENEEA. CDR3 residues: CASSLDSQSNQPQHF. The CDR3, as DNA: TGTGCCAGCAGCTTAGATAGCCAGTCCAATCAGCCCCAGCATTTT.

The J gene is TRBJ2-6, the V gene TRBV5-6, with TRBD1 matching over 7 bases. Germline V gene sequence: CDR1 SGHDT, CDR2 YYEEEE. This CDR3 has 17 residues. J was trimmed by 2 bases and V by 2 bases; bases with no gene match: 7. The CDR3 sequence: CASSFVRGRAGANVLTF. CDR3 coding DNA: TGTGCCAGCAGCTTCGTAAGGGGGCGAGCTGGGGCCAACGTCCTGACTTTC.

CDR3 nucleotide sequence: TGCGCCAGCAGCCAAAGGGGGGCTGAAGCTTTCTTT. Translating it yields CASSQRGAEAFF. The chain joins TRBV4-3 to TRBJ1-1; D is perhaps TRBD1 (6 bases). The CDR3 runs to 12 residues. Germline CDR1 is LGHNA and CDR2 is YSLEER. V was cut by 2 bases and J by 6 bases, with 7 bases left in between.

CDR3: CASSQVRSLNTEAFF. The CDR3 DNA reads as TGCGCCAGCAGCCAAGTCAGGAGTTTGAACACTGAAGCTTTCTTT. The chain combines TRBV4-3 with TRBJ1-1; D is uncertain. The CDR3 has 15 amino acids. The germline V gene encodes CDR1 LGHNA and CDR2 YSLEER. The V gene lost 1 base and the J gene lost 0 bases, with 9 bases spanning the gap.

CDR3 loop: CASMENTEAFF. The CDR3, as DNA: TGTGCCAGCATGGAGAACACTGAAGCTTTCTTT. This sequence joins TRBV6-1 and TRBJ1-1, with no clear D. The CDR3 totals 11 residues. Germline V CDR1 and CDR2: MNHNS, SASEGT. The V and J ends lost 7 bases and 1 base respectively, with 4 bases between them.

The gene calls are TRBV11-1 and TRBJ2-2; D gene unclear. Trimming took off 4 bases at V and 7 bases at J, with 10 bases between the two ends. Looked up from germline, CDR1 is SGHAT and CDR2 is FQDESV (reference sequence). This CDR3 is built from 13 residues. DNA of the CDR3: TGTGCCAGCAGCTCCGTCATTCTCGGGGAGCTGTTTTTT. It translates to CASSSVILGELFF.

The table lists this clone with a few counts. The chain employs TRBV7-9 and TRBJ1-3, with 9 bases aligning to TRBD1. V lost 3 bases, J lost 2 bases, and 5 bases stayed unmatched. This CDR3 is 16 amino acids long. The germline CDR1 and CDR2 sequences are SEHNR and FQNEAQ (reference sequence). In DNA form, the CDR3 reads TGTGCCAGCAGCTTCAGACAGGGGGGGGCTGGAAACACCATATATTTT. It translates to CASSFRQGGAGNTIYF.

The chain employs TRBV27 and TRBJ2-7; 15 bases align to TRBD2. CDR1 and CDR2 from the germline V gene are MNHEY and SMNVEV (reference sequence). The J segment lost 2 bases and the V segment lost 1 base, leaving 6 bases of the junction unmatched. This CDR3 is 18 amino acids long. CDR3 DNA: TGTGCCAGCAGTTTATATGGGACTAGCGGGAGGACTACCTACGAGCAGTACTTC. Translating it yields CASSLYGTSGRTTYEQYF.

This clone was seen just once. The chain combines TRBV7-2 with TRBJ1-2; tentative D call: TRBD1 (5 bases). The V end lost 2 bases, the J end lost 1 base, and 17 bases lay between the germline ends. Germline CDR1 and CDR2: SGHTA and FQGNSA. CDR3 size: 17 residues. CDR3 sequence: CASSLTGAGRVNYGYTF. The CDR3 coding sequence is TGTGCCAGCAGCTTAACCGGGGCGGGGAGAGTTAACTATGGCTACACCTTC.

This chain connects TRBV7-2 to TRBJ2-7; 7 positions agree with TRBD2. CDR3 length equals 16 residues. After removal of 1 base from V and 2 bases from J, the junction contained 8 bases not matched to a gene. Germline assignment: CDR1 SGHTA and CDR2 FQGNSA. The CDR3 here is CASSLGASGPTYEQYF. Here the CDR3 DNA reads TGTGCCAGCAGCTTAGGGGCTAGCGGCCCTACCTACGAGCAGTACTTC. The full variable domain, its missing parts supplied by reference TRBV7-2 and TRBJ2-7, is GAGVSQSPSNKVTEKGKDVELRCDPISGHTALYWYRQSLGQGLEFLIYFQGNSAPDKSGLPSDRFSAERTGGSVSTLTIQRTQQEDSAVYLCASSLGASGPTYEQYFGPGTRLTVT.

The chain links TRBV18 to TRBJ1-1; TRBD1 is a possible D gene (6 bases). CDR3 length equals 15 residues. Germline V gene lookup returns CDR1 KGHSH and CDR2 LQKENI. V was clipped by 4 bases and J by 1 base, with 13 bases between them. CDR3 region: CASSRGRGGNTEAFF. The CDR3 region has the DNA TGTGCCAGCTCACGAGGTAGGGGGGGGAACACTGAAGCTTTCTTT.